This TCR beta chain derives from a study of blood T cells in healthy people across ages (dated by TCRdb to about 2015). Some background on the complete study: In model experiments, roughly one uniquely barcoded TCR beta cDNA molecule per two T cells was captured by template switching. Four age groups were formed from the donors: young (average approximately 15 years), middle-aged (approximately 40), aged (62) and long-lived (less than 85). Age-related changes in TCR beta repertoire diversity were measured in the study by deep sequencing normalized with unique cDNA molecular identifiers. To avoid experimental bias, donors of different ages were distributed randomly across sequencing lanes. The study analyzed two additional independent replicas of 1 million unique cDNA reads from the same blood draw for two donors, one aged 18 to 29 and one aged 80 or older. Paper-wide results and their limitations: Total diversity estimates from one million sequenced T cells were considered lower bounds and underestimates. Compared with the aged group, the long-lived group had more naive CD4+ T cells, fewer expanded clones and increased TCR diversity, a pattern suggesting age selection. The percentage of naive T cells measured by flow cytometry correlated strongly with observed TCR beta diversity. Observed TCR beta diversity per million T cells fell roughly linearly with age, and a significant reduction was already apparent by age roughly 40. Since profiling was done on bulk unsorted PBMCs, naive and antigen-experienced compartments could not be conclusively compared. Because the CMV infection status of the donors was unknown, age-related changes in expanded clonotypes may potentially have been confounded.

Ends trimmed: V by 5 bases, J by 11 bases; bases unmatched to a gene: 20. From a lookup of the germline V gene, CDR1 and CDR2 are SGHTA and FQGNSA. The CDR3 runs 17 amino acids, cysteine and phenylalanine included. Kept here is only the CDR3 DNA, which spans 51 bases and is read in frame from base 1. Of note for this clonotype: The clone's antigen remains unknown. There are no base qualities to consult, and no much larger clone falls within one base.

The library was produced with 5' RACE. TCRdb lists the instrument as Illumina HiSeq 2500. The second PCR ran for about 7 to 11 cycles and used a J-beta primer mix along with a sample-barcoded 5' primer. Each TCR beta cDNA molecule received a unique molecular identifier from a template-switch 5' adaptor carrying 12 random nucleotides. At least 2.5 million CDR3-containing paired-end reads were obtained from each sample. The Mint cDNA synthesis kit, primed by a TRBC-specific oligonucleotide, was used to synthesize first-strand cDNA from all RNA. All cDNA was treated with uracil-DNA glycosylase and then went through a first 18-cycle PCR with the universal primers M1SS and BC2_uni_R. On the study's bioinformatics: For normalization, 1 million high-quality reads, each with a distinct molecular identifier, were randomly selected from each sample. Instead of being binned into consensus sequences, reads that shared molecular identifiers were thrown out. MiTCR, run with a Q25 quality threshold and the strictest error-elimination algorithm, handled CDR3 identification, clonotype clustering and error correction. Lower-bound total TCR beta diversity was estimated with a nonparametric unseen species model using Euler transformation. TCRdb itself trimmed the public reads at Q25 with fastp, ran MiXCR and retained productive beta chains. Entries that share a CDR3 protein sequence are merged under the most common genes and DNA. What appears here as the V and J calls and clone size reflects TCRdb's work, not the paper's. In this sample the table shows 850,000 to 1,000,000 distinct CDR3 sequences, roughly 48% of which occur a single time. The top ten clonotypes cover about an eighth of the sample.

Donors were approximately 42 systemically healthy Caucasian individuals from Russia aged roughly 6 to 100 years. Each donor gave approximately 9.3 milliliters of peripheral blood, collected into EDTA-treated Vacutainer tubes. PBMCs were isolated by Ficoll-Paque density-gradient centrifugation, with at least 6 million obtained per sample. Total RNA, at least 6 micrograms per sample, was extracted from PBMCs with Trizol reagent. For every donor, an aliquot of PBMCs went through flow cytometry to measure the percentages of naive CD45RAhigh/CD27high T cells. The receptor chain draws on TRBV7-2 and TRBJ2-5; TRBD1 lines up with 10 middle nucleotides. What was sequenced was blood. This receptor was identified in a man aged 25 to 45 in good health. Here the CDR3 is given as CASSKRRDRGPYNEQYF. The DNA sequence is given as TGTGCCAGCAGCAAGCGCCGGGACAGGGGCCCCTACAATGAGCAGTACTTC.